The 17 T cell receptor beta chains below come from one sample, sequenced in a study of low-dose radiotherapy and immunotherapy resistance in tumors. First-strand cDNA used TRAV- and TRBV-specific primers, covering alpha and beta chains. With a constant-region primer and a V-primer adapter, TCRs were subjected to roughly 18 PCR cycles of amplification. TCRdb called the reads again in MiXCR, with one record for every CDR3 protein. The sample yields about 30,000 distinct CDR3 sequences, approximately 49% seen once. Sample time point: after trial treatment. Treatment given: LDRT plus nivolumab, ipilimumab, low-dose cyclophosphamide and aspirin (RACIN trial). The sequencing here drew on PBMCs, taken after low-dose radiotherapy plus immunotherapy. The receptors were gathered from a male donor with gallbladder cancer.

This clonotype was recorded many times. The chain carries TRBV3-1 and TRBJ2-1, with 11 bases that match TRBD2. The germline V gene encodes CDR1 LGHDT and CDR2 YNNKEL (reference sequence). The CDR3 spans 16 residues. The V gene end was trimmed by 4 bases and the J gene end by 9 bases; junction bases not matched to a gene: 11. The CDR3 reads CASSPTTSGRTFEQFF. CDR3 bases: TGTGCCAGCAGCCCCACTACTAGCGGGAGAACCTTTGAGCAGTTCTTC.

This chain connects TRBV6-2 or TRBV6-3 to TRBJ1-2; D remains ambiguous. Germline V CDR1 and CDR2: MNHEY, SVGEGT. The CDR3 runs 14 residues. Trimming removed 4 bases from V and 5 bases from J, with 14 bases in between. CDR3: CASSSPEGGYGYTF. As DNA, the CDR3 is TGTGCCAGCAGTTCCCCCGAGGGAGGGTATGGCTACACCTTC.

About this clonotype itself: This probably arose from a read error, given a far larger clone one base away. Here the CDR3 omits its conserved ending phenylalanine or tryptophan, so a read error is the likely source. The J gene is TRBJ2-1, the V gene TRBV7-7, with 10 bases lining up with TRBD2. The CDR3 runs 14 residues. Trimming cost V 5 bases and J 9 bases; bases outside gene matches: 7. Germline CDR1 reads SSHAT; CDR2 reads FNYEAQ (reference sequence). CDR3 DNA sequence: TGTGCCAGCAGCGCTGGGACTAGCGTGGTTGAGCAGTTCCTC. It yields the protein CASSAGTSVVEQFL.

J is TRBJ2-7 and V is TRBV29-1; 8 nucleotides align to TRBD1. Trimming at V came to 3 bases and at J to 7 bases, leaving 8 bases not matched to a gene. The CDR3 length is 13 residues. Germline CDR1 SQVTM, CDR2 ANQGSEA. CDR3 protein: CSVDGQGAGEQYF. The CDR3 region has the DNA TGCAGCGTTGATGGGCAGGGGGCAGGAGAGCAGTACTTC.

About this clonotype: The likely explanation is a read error, given a far larger clone one base away. The chain joins TRBV28 to TRBJ2-1; unclear D gene. This CDR3 has 15 residues. V gave up 7 bases and J gave up 0 bases, with 13 bases separating them. Germline assignment: CDR1 MDHEN and CDR2 SYDVKM. CDR3 coding DNA: TGTGCCAGCACCGCCCGCCGAAGCTCCTACAATGAGCAGTTCTTC. Amino acid sequence: CASTARRSSYNEQFF.

This clonotype was observed a handful of times. This chain connects TRBV10-3 to TRBJ2-1; D unresolved. Germline V CDR1 and CDR2: ENHRY, SYGVKD. The CDR3 is made up of 11 amino acids. The V and J ends lost 4 bases and 7 bases respectively, with 5 bases between them. The CDR3 reads CAISAQNEQFF. For the CDR3, the DNA is TGTGCCATCAGTGCCCAGAATGAGCAGTTCTTC.

This clonotype was counted at least ten times. This sequence joins TRBV29-1 and TRBJ1-1; 7 nucleotides line up with TRBD1. The CDR3 has 13 amino acids. Germline values: CDR1 SQVTM, CDR2 ANQGSEA. Trimming took 6 bases from V and 1 from J; bases not matched to a gene: 5. The CDR3 nucleotides read TGCAGCGTCGTCAGGGACAGGAACACTGAAGCTTTCTTT. It is translated as CSVVRDRNTEAFF.

J is TRBJ2-1 and V is TRBV15, with 10 bases aligning to TRBD2. Germline V CDR1 and CDR2: LNHNV, YYDKDF (reference sequence). The CDR3 extends over 16 amino acids. V was clipped by 0 bases and J by 8 bases; unmatched bases: 7. This CDR3 is CATSRDVAGGLDEQFF. The DNA for the CDR3 is TGTGCCACCAGCAGAGATGTAGCGGGGGGTTTGGATGAGCAGTTCTTC.

This clonotype was recorded many times. The chain recombines TRBV4-2 with TRBJ1-3; perhaps TRBD1 as D (6 bases). The V end lost 0 bases, the J end lost 2 bases, and 11 bases lay between the germline ends. Germline lookup yields CDR1 LGHNA and CDR2 YNFKEQ. CDR3 length: 16 amino acids. The DNA for the CDR3 is TGTGCCAGCAGCCAAGAAAGAGGGGGGCCTGGAAACACCATATATTTT. It yields the protein CASSQERGGPGNTIYF.

The J gene is TRBJ2-1, the V gene TRBV5-1; weak D call: TRBD1 (6 bases). The V end lost 2 bases, the J end lost 10 bases, and 13 bases lay between the germline ends. The germline CDR1 and CDR2 sequences are SGHRS and YFSETQ. The CDR3 totals 13 residues. Written as DNA, the CDR3 is TGCGCCAGCAGCTTCGTCCGGACAGCAGAGCAGTTCTTC. Translation gives CASSFVRTAEQFF.

As concerns this clonotype: A read error is the likely source, as a far larger clone sits one nucleotide away. The rearrangement links TRBV6-5 to TRBJ2-1, with TRBD2 matching 15 bases. Germline values: CDR1 MNHEY, CDR2 SVGAGI. The V gene end was trimmed by 4 bases and the J gene end by 4 bases; junction bases not matched to a gene: 5. The CDR3 is made up of 17 amino acids. CDR3 bases: TGTGCCAGCAGTTCAGGACTAGCGGGAGGGATGTACAATGAGCAGTTCTTC. Translating gives CASSSGLAGGMYNEQFF.

The chain has TRBV28 and TRBJ2-7; D remains unclear. This CDR3 is built from 12 residues. Germline V lookup: CDR1 MDHEN, CDR2 SYDVKM. V was shortened by 2 bases and J by 6 bases, with 8 bases between the two germline ends. CDR3 protein: CASSLGWGEQYF. The CDR3 nucleotides read TGTGCCAGCAGTTTAGGGTGGGGCGAGCAGTACTTC.

This clonotype counts as medium-sized. The chain links TRBV15 to TRBJ2-1, with D possibly being TRBD2 (6 bases). Looked up from germline, CDR1 is LNHNV and CDR2 is YYDKDF (reference sequence). V lost 3 bases and J lost 9, with 18 bases in between. This CDR3 spans 15 amino acids. The CDR3 nucleotides read TGTGCCACCAGCAGGATTTCGGGGGTGGGGGGTGAGCAGTTCTTC. Its protein product is CATSRISGVGGEQFF.

The rearrangement uses TRBV6-6 and TRBJ1-2; weak D call: TRBD1 (6 bases). The V and J ends lost 5 bases and 7 bases respectively, with 14 bases between them. Germline CDR1 reads MNHNY; CDR2 reads SVGAGI (reference sequence). The CDR3 runs to 13 residues. Here the CDR3 DNA reads TGTGCCAGCAGTGAAGCCCTGACAGGTGGCTACACCTTC. Its translation is CASSEALTGGYTF.

The CDR3 sequence is CAISDSSLAARYNEQFF. CDR3 DNA sequence: TGTGCCATCAGTGACTCTTCCTTAGCGGCCCGCTACAATGAGCAGTTCTTC. The V and J genes are TRBV10-3 and TRBJ2-1; tentatively, D is TRBD2 (6 bases). The V and J ends lost 3 bases and 3 bases respectively, with 18 bases between them. Germline V gene lookup returns CDR1 ENHRY and CDR2 SYGVKD. There are 17 residues in the CDR3.

This chain joins TRBV14 and TRBJ1-2; D is unclear. V lost 0 bases, J lost 9 bases, and 14 bases lay in between. The CDR3 contains 14 residues. The germline gives CDR1 SGHDN, CDR2 FVKESK. CDR3 bases: TGTGCCAGCAGCCAAGATCGGCGGATTTATAGCTACACCTTC. Translated: CASSQDRRIYSYTF.

This clonotype occurred many times. V is TRBV25-1 and J is TRBJ2-7, with 8 nucleotides matching TRBD1. Germline loops: CDR1 MGHDK, CDR2 SYGVNS. This CDR3 is built from 14 residues. V lost 3 bases, J lost 5 bases, and 6 bases stayed unmatched. The chain's CDR3 is CASSDWTGYNEQYF. The DNA of the CDR3 is TGTGCCAGCAGTGACTGGACAGGGTATAACGAGCAGTACTTC.